These T cell receptor beta chains were read from a single sample in a study of control samples from healthy donors and cancer patients. Using immunoSEQ multiplex PCR, the repertoire was profiled, and TCRdb retains in-frame clones only, with some absent. The table shows tens of thousands of clones, with about four fifths occurring only once. Sequenced: blood. Receptors originate from a man between 65 and 85 years old in good health. CDR3s include the opening cysteine and the closing phenylalanine or tryptophan.

v_call	j_call	cdr3_aa
TRBV5-4	TRBJ2-7	CASSLAFPGTGAEQYF
TRBV12-3/TRBV12-4	TRBJ2-2	CASSRGTGELFF
TRBV12-3/TRBV12-4	TRBJ1-2	CASSLRTAYGYTF
TRBV19	TRBJ2-2	CASSMRGLTGELFF
TRBV5-1	TRBJ2-3	CASSRQGEFALGDTQYF
TRBV7-6	TRBJ2-7	CASSPLEGTYEQYF
TRBV5-1	TRBJ1-1	CASSLDPRGNTEAFF
TRBV5-5	TRBJ1-4	CASSFEPGGLEEKLFF
TRBV28	TRBJ2-2	CASSFRTPNTGELFF
TRBV12-5	TRBJ2-2	CASGRTSGGELFF
TRBV5-1	TRBJ2-7	CASSLQGPSYEQYF
TRBV7-2	TRBJ1-2	CASSLVGLMTGFYGYTF
TRBV5-1	TRBJ1-2	CASSRDGLYGYTF
TRBV24-1	TRBJ2-1	CATGPGQGNYNEQFF
TRBV30	TRBJ1-2	CAWRSRGAYGYTF
TRBV5-5	TRBJ2-2	CASSFDRANTGELFF
TRBV5-4	TRBJ1-6	CASSPDHNSPLHF
TRBV2	TRBJ2-5	CAIRTGGRETQYF
TRBV5-4	TRBJ1-2	CASSHPGTGDAYGYTF
TRBV29-1	TRBJ1-1	CSAHRGNTEAFF
TRBV2	TRBJ1-2	CASNDQGSLYYGYTF
TRBV4-2	TRBJ1-1	CASSKGQGYFDGEAFF